Each of the 3 T cell receptor beta chains below was sequenced from the same sample in a study of cytomegalovirus exposure and HLA in healthy donors. The study ran its PCR with 60 Vbeta and 13 Jbeta primers. Data came from immunoSEQ multiplex PCR; TCRdb stores just in-frame clones and leaves some out. The sample has some 190,000 clones; 85% are singletons. The material sequenced was PBMCs. These TCRs come from a boy between 2 and 10 years old in good health and CMV-seronegative.

This clone was observed once. This chain links TRBV5-6 with TRBJ2-1; 12 nucleotides line up with TRBD2. This CDR3 has 15 amino acids. V was clipped by 1 base and J by 8 bases; unmatched bases: 4. The germline CDR1 and CDR2 sequences are SGHDT and YYEEEE. The CDR3 coding sequence is TGTGCCAGCAGCTTGTGGACTAGCGGGGCCGATGAGCAGTTCTTC. This sequence encodes CASSLWTSGADEQFF.

The V and J genes are TRBV13 and TRBJ1-4; weak D call: TRBD1 (6 bases). Between the trimmed V and J ends, which lost 0 bases and 6 bases, there was a span of 11 bases. This CDR3 is 15 amino acids long. CDR1 PRHDT and CDR2 FYEKMQ come from the germline V gene (reference sequence). The CDR3 coding sequence is TGTGCCAGCAGCTTAGGCGGACAGCTATATGAAAAACTGTTTTTT. Translated: CASSLGGQLYEKLFF.

The chain uses TRBV6-4 and TRBJ2-1, with TRBD2 identical over 8 bases. V shed 0 bases, J shed 6 bases, and the junction held 7 bases outside the gene matches. Per the germline V gene, CDR1 is MRHNA and CDR2 is SNTAGT. This CDR3 is 16 amino acids long. The CDR3 nucleotides are TGTGCCAGCAGTGACTCGGCGGGAGGCATGACCAATGAGCAGTTCTTC. This gives the protein CASSDSAGGMTNEQFF.